Shown below are 13 T cell receptor beta chains from a single sample sequenced in a study of T cell responses to AZD1222 COVID-19 vaccine (dated by TCRdb to the early 2020s). Explained via the paper, the time point label denotes: baseline before first vaccination. Libraries were prepared through the immunoSEQ multiplex PCR assay. TCRdb took over this immuneACCESS table, retaining in-frame rearrangements with V and J assigned. Such tables are incomplete; in checked studies, under half of the missing clones stem from an unresolved V gene, and the remainder is unexplained. For this sample the table gives 100,000 to 150,000 clones, of which around 92% were detected only once. 1.1% of the sample is in the top ten clones. Sample: peripheral blood, taken on day 0 of AZD1222 vaccination. The receptors were gathered from an adult in good health.

The chain combines TRBV29-1 with TRBJ2-3; D may match TRBD1 or TRBD2 (5 bases each). The CDR3 runs 14 residues. CDR1 and CDR2 (germline): SQVTM, ANQGSEA. V was pared by 7 bases and J by 2 bases, with 16 bases between. CDR3 coding DNA: TGCAGCGGTGGGGACGGATTTTACACAGATACGCAGTATTTT. It translates to CSGGDGFYTDTQYF.

The V and J genes are TRBV5-1 and TRBJ2-7; TRBD2 matches at 10 bases. This CDR3 has 17 residues. Looked up from germline, CDR1 is SGHRS and CDR2 is YFSETQ. J was trimmed by 2 bases and V by 1 base; bases with no gene match: 9. The CDR3 sequence is CASSLKAGGPWTYEQYF. In nucleotides, the CDR3 is TGCGCCAGCAGCTTGAAAGCGGGAGGGCCATGGACCTACGAGCAGTACTTC.

The chain has TRBV7-8 and TRBJ2-5, with 9 bases matching TRBD2. J lost 5 bases, V lost 5 bases, and 15 bases had no gene match. The CDR3 runs 17 residues. Germline V gene sequence: CDR1 SGHVS, CDR2 FQNEAQ. CDR3 sequence (DNA): TGTGCCAGCAGCCCCTCCTTTGCAGCGGGAGGTCTGGAGACCCAGTACTTC. Its translation: CASSPSFAAGGLETQYF.

CDR3 nucleotides: TGTGCCAGCAGGTCAATTGGACAGGGGATCGGGGGCTACACCTTC. Amino acids: CASRSIGQGIGGYTF. The chain uses TRBV3-1 (or the pseudogene TRBV3-2) and TRBJ1-2; 9 bases match TRBD1. The germline V gene has CDR1 LGHDT and CDR2 YNNKEL (reference sequence). The CDR3 loop spans 15 amino acids. The ends lost 6 bases at V and 8 bases at J; junction bases unmatched: 13.

Only one count was recorded for this clone. The chain joins TRBV9 to TRBJ2-5; D not resolved. The CDR3 contains 14 residues. CDR1 and CDR2 from the germline V gene are SGDLS and YYNGEE. V was shortened by 0 bases and J by 2 bases, with 8 bases between the two germline ends. This chain's CDR3 is CASSVGSLQETQYF. The CDR3 region has the DNA TGTGCCAGCAGCGTAGGCTCGCTTCAAGAGACCCAGTACTTC.

J is TRBJ1-1 and V is TRBV10-3; D remains ambiguous. The ends were cut back, 2 bases at V and 5 bases at J, with 12 bases in the middle. The CDR3 is 14 residues long. CDR1 is ENHRY and CDR2 is SYGVKD in the germline V gene. CDR3 region: CAISEVRTGTEAFF. The CDR3 DNA reads as TGTGCCATCAGTGAGGTGCGGACGGGGACTGAAGCTTTCTTT.

J is TRBJ2-3 and V is TRBV3-1 (or the pseudogene TRBV3-2); D not resolved. Trimming removed 1 base from V and 4 bases from J, with 9 bases in between. The CDR3 consists of 14 residues. Germline V gene data show CDR1 as LGHDT and CDR2 as YNNKEL (reference sequence). DNA for the CDR3: TGTGCCAGCAGCCAAGGGAGCATTTCAGATACGCAGTATTTT. This encodes CASSQGSISDTQYF.

This clone has only one observation. The chain uses TRBV19 and TRBJ2-7; D could derive from TRBD1 or TRBD2 (5 bases each). Trimming removed 5 bases from V and 0 bases from J, with 17 bases in between. The CDR3 is 16 residues long. Germline assignment: CDR1 LNHDA and CDR2 SQIVND (reference sequence). The CDR3 here is CASSVFGTVSSYEQYF. In nucleotides, the CDR3 is TGTGCCAGTAGTGTGTTCGGGACGGTGAGCTCCTACGAGCAGTACTTC.

J is TRBJ2-3 and V is TRBV5-1; 10 nucleotides match TRBD2. V gave up 4 bases and J gave up 5 bases; unmatched junction bases: 1. Germline lookup yields CDR1 SGHRS and CDR2 YFSETQ. This CDR3 region has 13 residues. DNA for the CDR3: TGCGCCAGCAGCCAGCGGGAGGGAGATACGCAGTATTTT. Translating gives CASSQREGDTQYF.

The chain recombines TRBV4-2 with TRBJ2-1; 8 bases map to TRBD2. Trimming at V came to 0 bases and at J to 3 bases, leaving 1 base not matched to a gene. Germline assignment: CDR1 LGHNA and CDR2 YNFKEQ. The CDR3 loop spans 15 amino acids. Here the CDR3 reads CASSQEAGGYNEQFF. CDR3 DNA: TGTGCCAGCAGCCAAGAGGCGGGGGGCTACAATGAGCAGTTCTTC.

The chain recombines TRBV6-5 with TRBJ2-1; TRBD1 agrees at 8 bases. Per the germline V gene, CDR1 is MNHEY and CDR2 is SVGAGI. V was clipped by 5 bases and J by 0 bases; unmatched bases: 3. This CDR3 spans 15 amino acids. The CDR3 DNA is TGTGCCAGCAGTCGTGACAGGGGCTCCTACAATGAGCAGTTCTTC. This gives the protein CASSRDRGSYNEQFF.

V usage is TRBV7-9 and J usage is TRBJ1-4, with D possibly being TRBD1 (6 bases). This CDR3 has 17 residues. CDR1 SEHNR and CDR2 FQNEAQ come from the germline V gene (reference sequence). V lost 5 bases to trimming and J lost 5 bases, with 21 bases between them. In nucleotides, the CDR3 is TGTGCCAGCAGCCTTCTCATCGTATGGACAGAGAATGAAAAACTGTTTTTT. Translated: CASSLLIVWTENEKLFF. Combining the CDR3 with reference TRBV7-9 and TRBJ1-4 gives the whole variable domain DTGVSQNPRHKITKRGQNVTFRCDPISEHNRLYWYRQTLGQGPEFLTYFQNEAQLEKSRLLSDRFSAERPKGSFSTLEIQRTEQGDSAMYLCASSLLIVWTENEKLFFGSGTQLSVL.

J is TRBJ2-7 and V is TRBV19; D not certain. Between the trimmed V and J ends, which lost 1 base and 2 bases, there was a span of 6 bases. The CDR3 is 13 residues long. From germline, CDR1 is LNHDA and CDR2 SQIVND (reference sequence). The CDR3 nucleotides read TGTGCCAGTAGTATAGGTACAACCTACGAGCAGTACTTC. Translation: CASSIGTTYEQYF.